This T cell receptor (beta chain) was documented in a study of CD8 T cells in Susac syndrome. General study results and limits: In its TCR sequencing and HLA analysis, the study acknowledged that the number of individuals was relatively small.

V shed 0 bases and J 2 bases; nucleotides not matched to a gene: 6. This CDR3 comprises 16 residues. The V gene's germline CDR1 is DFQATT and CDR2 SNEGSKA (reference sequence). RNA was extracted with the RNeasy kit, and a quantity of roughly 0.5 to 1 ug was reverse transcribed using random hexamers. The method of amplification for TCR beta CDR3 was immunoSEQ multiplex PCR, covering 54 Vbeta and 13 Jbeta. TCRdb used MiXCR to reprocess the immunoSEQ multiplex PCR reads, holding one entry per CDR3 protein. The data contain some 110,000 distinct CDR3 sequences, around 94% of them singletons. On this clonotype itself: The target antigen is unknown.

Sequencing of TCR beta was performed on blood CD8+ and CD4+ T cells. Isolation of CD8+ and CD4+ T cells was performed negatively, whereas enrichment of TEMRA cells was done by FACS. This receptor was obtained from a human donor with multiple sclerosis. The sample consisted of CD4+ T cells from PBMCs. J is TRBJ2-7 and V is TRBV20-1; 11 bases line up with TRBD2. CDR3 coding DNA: TGCAGTGCTAGAGACCCCCAGACTAGCGGGGCCTACGAGCAGTACTTC. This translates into CSARDPQTSGAYEQYF.